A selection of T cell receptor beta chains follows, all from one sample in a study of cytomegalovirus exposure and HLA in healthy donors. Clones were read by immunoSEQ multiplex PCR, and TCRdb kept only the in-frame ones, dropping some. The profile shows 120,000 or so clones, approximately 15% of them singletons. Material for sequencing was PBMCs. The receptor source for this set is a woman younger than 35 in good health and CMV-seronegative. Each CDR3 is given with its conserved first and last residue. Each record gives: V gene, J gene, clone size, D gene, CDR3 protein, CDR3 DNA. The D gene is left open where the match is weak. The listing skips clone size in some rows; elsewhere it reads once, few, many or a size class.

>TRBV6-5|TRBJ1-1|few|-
CASSRGTEAFF
TGTGCCAGCAGCCGAGGGACTGAAGCTTTCTTT
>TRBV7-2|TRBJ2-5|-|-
CASSLGDSRRETQYF
TGTGCCAGCAGCTTAGGGGACTCGCGCAGGGAGACCCAGTACTTC
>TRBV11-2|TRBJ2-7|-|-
CASSLSADHTYEQYF
TGTGCCAGCAGCTTAAGCGCAGACCACACCTACGAGCAGTACTTC
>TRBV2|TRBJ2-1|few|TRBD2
CASSGPERGTYNEQFF
TGTGCCAGCAGTGGCCCGGAGCGGGGTACCTACAATGAGCAGTTCTTC
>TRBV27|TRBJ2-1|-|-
CASSLSVSPLGNEQFF
TGTGCCAGCAGTTTATCAGTCTCCCCCCTCGGCAATGAGCAGTTCTTC
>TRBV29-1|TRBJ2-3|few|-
CSVGGRARDTQYF
TGCAGCGTTGGAGGCAGGGCGAGAGATACGCAGTATTTT
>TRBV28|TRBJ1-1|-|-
CALTRRGPKRTEAFF
TGTGCCTTAACCCGGCGGGGACCAAAGCGGACTGAAGCTTTCTTT
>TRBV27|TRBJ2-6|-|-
CASSSSGGQAWGANVLTF
TGTGCCAGCAGTTCCTCCGGGGGGCAGGCATGGGGGGCCAACGTCCTGACTTTC
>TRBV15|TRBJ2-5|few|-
CATSRPGIQETQYF
TGTGCCACCAGCAGACCGGGGATTCAAGAGACCCAGTACTTC
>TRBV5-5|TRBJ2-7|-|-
CASSPQGVSYEQYF
TGTGCCAGCAGCCCGCAGGGTGTCTCCTACGAGCAGTACTTC
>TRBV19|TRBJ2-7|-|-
CASSNQGYEQYF
TGTGCCAGTAGTAATCAGGGATACGAGCAGTACTTC
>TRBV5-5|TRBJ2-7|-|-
CASSLAGQPTYEQYF
TGTGCCAGCAGCTTGGCGGGACAACCAACCTACGAGCAGTACTTC
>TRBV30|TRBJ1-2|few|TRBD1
CAWIGTGGFYGYTF
TGTGCCTGGATTGGGACAGGGGGCTTCTATGGCTACACCTTC
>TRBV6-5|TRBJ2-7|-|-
CASSYAESGSYEQYF
TGTGCCAGCAGTTATGCGGAATCCGGCTCCTACGAGCAGTACTTC
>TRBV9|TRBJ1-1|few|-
CASGGGTEAFF
TGTGCCAGCGGGGGAGGCACTGAAGCTTTCTTT
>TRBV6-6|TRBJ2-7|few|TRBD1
CASEGVGTGPYEQYF
TGTGCGAGCGAGGGGGTAGGGACAGGACCATACGAGCAGTACTTC
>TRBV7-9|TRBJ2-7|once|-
CASSLARGGMGIPAYEQYF
TGTGCCAGCAGCTTAGCGCGGGGCGGGATGGGGATCCCGGCCTACGAGCAGTACTTC
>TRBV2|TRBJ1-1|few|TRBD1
CASRMIRDRVEAFF
TGTGCCAGCCGAATGATAAGGGACAGGGTTGAAGCTTTCTTT
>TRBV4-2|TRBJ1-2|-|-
CASSQENGLGGYTF
TGTGCCAGCAGCCAAGAGAACGGTCTCGGGGGCTACACCTTC
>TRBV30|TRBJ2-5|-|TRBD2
CAWSVGSGRQETQYF
TGTGCCTGGAGTGTCGGTAGCGGGAGACAAGAGACCCAGTACTTC
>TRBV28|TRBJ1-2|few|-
CASSLVQSGYGYTF
TGTGCCAGCAGTTTAGTACAGAGTGGGTATGGCTACACCTTC
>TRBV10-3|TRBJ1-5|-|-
CAISELFQGNQPQHF
TGTGCCATCAGTGAACTCTTCCAGGGAAATCAGCCCCAGCATTTT
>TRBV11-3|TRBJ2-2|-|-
CASSLEAYTGELFF
TGTGCCAGCAGCTTAGAAGCGTACACCGGGGAGCTGTTTTTT
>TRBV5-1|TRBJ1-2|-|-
CASSWPGRENYGYTF
TGCGCCAGCAGCTGGCCGGGACGGGAGAACTATGGCTACACCTTC
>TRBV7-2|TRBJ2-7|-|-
CASSFDGSSYEQYF
TGTGCCAGCAGCTTTGACGGGTCGTCCTACGAGCAGTACTTC
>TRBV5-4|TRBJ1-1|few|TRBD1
CASSMKRGTVEAFF
TGTGCCAGCAGCATGAAGCGCGGGACAGTTGAAGCTTTCTTT
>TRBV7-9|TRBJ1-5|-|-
CASSLGAGSNQPQHF
TGTGCCAGCAGCTTAGGGGCAGGGTCCAATCAGCCCCAGCATTTT
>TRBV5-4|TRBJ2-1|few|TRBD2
CASRTGTSRNNEQFF
TGTGCCAGCAGGACCGGGACTAGCCGAAACAATGAGCAGTTCTTC
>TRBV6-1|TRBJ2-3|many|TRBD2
CASQASGDADTQYF
TGTGCCAGCCAAGCTAGCGGGGACGCAGATACGCAGTATTTT
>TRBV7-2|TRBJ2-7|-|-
CASSLRTGHEQYF
TGTGCCAGCAGCCTCCGAACAGGGCACGAGCAGTACTTC
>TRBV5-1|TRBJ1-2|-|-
CASTLGGYGYTF
TGCGCCAGCACCCTCGGAGGCTATGGCTACACCTTC
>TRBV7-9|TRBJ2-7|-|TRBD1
CASSGGQGPYEQYF
TGTGCCAGCAGCGGGGGACAGGGCCCCTACGAGCAGTACTTC
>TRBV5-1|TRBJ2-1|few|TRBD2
CASSLEELAGGTIGLSYNEQFF
TGCGCCAGCAGCTTGGAGGAGCTAGCGGGAGGTACAATCGGCCTTTCCTACAATGAGCAGTTCTTC
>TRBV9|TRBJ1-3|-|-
CASSGSRIYF
TGTGCCAGCAGCGGATCCAGGATATATTTT
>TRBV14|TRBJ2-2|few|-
CASSIWGGTGELFF
TGTGCCAGCAGCATATGGGGCGGAACCGGGGAGCTGTTTTTT
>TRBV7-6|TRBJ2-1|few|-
CASSLEDNTYNEQFF
TGTGCCAGCAGCTTAGAGGACAACACCTACAATGAGCAGTTCTTC
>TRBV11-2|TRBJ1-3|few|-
CASSSGRTAISGNTIYF
TGTGCCAGCAGCTCAGGAAGGACAGCGATCTCTGGAAACACCATATATTTT
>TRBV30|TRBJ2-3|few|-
CAWRSFGTDTQYF
TGTGCCTGGAGGAGTTTCGGCACAGATACGCAGTATTTT
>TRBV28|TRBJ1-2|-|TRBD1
CASSLSSRQGVYGYTF
TGTGCCAGCAGTTTATCCAGCAGACAGGGGGTATATGGCTACACCTTC